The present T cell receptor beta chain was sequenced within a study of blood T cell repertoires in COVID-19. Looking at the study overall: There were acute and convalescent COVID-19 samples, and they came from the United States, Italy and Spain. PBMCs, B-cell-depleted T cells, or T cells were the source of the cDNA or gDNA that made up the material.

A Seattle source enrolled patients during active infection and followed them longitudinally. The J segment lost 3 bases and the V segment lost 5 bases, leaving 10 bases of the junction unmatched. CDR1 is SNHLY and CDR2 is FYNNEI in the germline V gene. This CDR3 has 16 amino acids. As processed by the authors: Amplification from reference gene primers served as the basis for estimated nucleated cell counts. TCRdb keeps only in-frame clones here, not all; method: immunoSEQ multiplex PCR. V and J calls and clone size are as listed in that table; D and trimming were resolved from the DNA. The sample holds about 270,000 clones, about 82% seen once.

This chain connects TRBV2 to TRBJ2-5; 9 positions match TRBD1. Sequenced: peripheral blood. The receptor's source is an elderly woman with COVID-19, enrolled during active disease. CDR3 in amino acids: CASSLRGGQGKETQYF. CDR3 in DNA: TGTGCCAGCAGTCTAAGGGGGGGACAGGGTAAAGAGACCCAGTACTTC.